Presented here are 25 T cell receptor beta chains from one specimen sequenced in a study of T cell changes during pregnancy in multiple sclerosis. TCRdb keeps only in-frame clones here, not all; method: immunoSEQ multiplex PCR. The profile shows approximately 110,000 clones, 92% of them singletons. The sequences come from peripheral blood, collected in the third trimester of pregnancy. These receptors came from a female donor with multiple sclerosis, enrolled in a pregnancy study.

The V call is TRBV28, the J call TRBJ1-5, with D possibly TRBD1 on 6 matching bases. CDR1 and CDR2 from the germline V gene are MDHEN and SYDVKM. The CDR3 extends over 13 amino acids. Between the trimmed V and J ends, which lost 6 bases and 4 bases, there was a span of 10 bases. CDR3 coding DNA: TGTGCCAGCAGCGGACAGCTGAATCAGCCCCAGCATTTT. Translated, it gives CASSGQLNQPQHF. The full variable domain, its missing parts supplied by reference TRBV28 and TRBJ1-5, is DVKVTQSSRYLVKRTGEKVFLECVQDMDHENMFWYRQDPGLGLRLIYFSYDVKMKEKGDIPEGYSVSREKKERFSLILESASTNQTSMYLCASSGQLNQPQHFGDGTRLSIL.

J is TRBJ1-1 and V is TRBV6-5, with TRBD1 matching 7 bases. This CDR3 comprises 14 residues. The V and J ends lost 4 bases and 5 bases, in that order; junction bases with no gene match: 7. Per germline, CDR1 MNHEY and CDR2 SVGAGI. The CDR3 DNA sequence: TGTGCCAGCAGTTTCCGGGACAGTCGGACTGAAGCTTTCTTT. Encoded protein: CASSFRDSRTEAFF.

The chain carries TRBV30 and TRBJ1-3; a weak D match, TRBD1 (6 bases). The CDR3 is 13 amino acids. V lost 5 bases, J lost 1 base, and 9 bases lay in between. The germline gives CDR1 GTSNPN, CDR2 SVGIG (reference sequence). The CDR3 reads CAWGQGSGNTIYF. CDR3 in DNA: TGTGCCTGGGGTCAGGGGTCTGGAAACACCATATATTTT. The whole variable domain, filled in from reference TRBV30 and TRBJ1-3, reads SQTIHQWPATLVQPVGSPLSLECTVEGTSNPNLYWYRQAAGRGLQLLFYSVGIGQISSEVPQNLSASRPQDRQFILSSKKLLLSDSGFYLCAWGQGSGNTIYFGEGSWLTVV.

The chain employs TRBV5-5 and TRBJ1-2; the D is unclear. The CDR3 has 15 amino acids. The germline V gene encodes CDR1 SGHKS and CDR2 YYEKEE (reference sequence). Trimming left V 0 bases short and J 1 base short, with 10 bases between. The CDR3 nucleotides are TGTGCCAGCAGCTTGGGCAAGACTGGTAACTATGGCTACACCTTC. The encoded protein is CASSLGKTGNYGYTF.

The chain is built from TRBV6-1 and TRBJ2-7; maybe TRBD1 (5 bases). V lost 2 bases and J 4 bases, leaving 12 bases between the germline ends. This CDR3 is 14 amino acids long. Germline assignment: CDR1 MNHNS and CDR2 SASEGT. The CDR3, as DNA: TGTGCCAGCAGTGAACGGGCAGGGTGGTACGAGCAGTACTTC. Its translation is CASSERAGWYEQYF.

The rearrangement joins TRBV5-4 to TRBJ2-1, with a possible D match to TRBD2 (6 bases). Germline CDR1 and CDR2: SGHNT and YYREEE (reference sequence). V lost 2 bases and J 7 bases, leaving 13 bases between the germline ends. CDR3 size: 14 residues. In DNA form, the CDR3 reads TGTGCCAGCAGCTTCGCGGGAAATTGGAATGAGCAGTTCTTC. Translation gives CASSFAGNWNEQFF.

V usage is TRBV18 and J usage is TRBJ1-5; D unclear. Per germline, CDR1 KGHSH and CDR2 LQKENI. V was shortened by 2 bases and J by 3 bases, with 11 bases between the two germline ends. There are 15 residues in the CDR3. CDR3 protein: CASSPYEDLNQPQHF. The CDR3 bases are TGTGCCAGCTCACCATATGAGGATCTCAATCAGCCCCAGCATTTT.

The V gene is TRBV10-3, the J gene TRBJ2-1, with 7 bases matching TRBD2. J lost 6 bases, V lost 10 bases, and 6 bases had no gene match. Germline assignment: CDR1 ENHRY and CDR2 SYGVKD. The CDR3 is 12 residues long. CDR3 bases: TGTGCCAGCTCCGGGACTACCAATGAGCAGTTCTTC. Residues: CASSGTTNEQFF.

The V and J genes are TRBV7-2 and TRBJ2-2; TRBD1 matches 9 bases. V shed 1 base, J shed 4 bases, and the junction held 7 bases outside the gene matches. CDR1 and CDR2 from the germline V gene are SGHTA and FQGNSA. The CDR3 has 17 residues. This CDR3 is CASSLDPGTGSTGELFF. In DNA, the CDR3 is TGTGCCAGCAGCTTAGACCCCGGGACAGGGTCCACCGGGGAGCTGTTTTTT.

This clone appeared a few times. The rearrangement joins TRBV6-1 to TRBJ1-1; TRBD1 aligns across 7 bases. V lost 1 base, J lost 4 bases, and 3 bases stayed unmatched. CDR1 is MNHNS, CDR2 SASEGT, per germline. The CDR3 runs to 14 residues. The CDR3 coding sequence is TGTGCCAGCAGTGAAGACAGGGGAGGCACTGAAGCTTTCTTT. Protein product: CASSEDRGGTEAFF.

In nucleotides, the CDR3 is TGTGCCAGCTCACCGGGGGGAGGTCAGCCCCAGCATTTT. Translated, it gives CASSPGGGQPQHF. The chain couples TRBV18 to TRBJ1-5; maybe TRBD1 (5 bases). The CDR3 covers 13 residues. V gave up 3 bases and J gave up 6 bases, with 9 bases separating them. Germline CDR1 reads KGHSH; CDR2 reads LQKENI.

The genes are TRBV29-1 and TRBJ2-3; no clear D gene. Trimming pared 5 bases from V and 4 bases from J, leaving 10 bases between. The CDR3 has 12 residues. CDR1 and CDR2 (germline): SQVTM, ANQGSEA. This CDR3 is CSVLREADTQYF. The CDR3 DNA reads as TGCAGCGTTCTCCGAGAGGCAGATACGCAGTATTTT.

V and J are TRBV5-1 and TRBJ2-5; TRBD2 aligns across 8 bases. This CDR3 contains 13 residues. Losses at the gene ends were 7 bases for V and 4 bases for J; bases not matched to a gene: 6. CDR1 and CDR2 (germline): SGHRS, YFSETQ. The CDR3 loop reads CASASGGGETQYF. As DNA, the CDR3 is TGCGCCAGCGCTTCGGGGGGGGGAGAGACCCAGTACTTC.

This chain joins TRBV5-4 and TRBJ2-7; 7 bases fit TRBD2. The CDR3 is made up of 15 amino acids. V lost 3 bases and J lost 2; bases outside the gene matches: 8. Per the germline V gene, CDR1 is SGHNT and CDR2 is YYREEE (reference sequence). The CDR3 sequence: CASSSPFAGAYEQYF. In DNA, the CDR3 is TGTGCCAGCAGCTCCCCCTTTGCGGGGGCCTACGAGCAGTACTTC.

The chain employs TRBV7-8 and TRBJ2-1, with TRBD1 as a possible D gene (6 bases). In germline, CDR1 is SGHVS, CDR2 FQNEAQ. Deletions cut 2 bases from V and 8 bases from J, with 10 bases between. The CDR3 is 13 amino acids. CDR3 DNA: TGTGCCAGCAGCTTAACAGGGCAACATGAGCAGTTCTTC. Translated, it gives CASSLTGQHEQFF.

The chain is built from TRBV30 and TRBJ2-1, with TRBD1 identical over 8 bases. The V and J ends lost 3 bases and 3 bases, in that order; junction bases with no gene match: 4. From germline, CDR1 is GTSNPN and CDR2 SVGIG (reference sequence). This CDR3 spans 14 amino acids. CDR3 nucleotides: TGTGCCTGGAGCCCAGGACAGGGCTACAATGAGCAGTTCTTC. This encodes CAWSPGQGYNEQFF.

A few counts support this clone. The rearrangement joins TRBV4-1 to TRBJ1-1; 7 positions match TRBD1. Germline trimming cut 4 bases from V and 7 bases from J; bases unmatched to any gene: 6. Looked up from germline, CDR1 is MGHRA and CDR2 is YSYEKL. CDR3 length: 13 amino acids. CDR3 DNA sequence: TGCGCCAGCAGCCGGTTAGACAGGGTTGAAGCTTTCTTT. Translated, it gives CASSRLDRVEAFF.

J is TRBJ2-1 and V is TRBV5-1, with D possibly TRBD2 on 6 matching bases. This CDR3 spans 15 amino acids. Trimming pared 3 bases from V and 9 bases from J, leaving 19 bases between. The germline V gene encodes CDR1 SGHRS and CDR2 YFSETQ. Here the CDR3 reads CASSSLGDRRGEQFF. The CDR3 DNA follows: TGCGCCAGCAGCTCCCTGGGAGATAGGAGGGGTGAGCAGTTCTTC. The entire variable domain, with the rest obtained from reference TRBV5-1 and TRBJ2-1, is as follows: KAGVTQTPRYLIKTRGQQVTLSCSPISGHRSVSWYQQTPGQGLQFLFEYFSETQRNKGNFPGRFSGRQFSNSRSEMNVSTLELGDSALYLCASSSLGDRRGEQFFGPGTRLTVL.

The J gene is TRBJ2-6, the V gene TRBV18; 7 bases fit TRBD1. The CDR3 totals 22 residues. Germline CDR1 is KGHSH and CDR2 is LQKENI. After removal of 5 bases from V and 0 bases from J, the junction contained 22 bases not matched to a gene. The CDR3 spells CASSYRLNRGSSDDSGANVLTF. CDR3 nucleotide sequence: TGTGCCAGCTCATACCGGTTGAACAGGGGAAGTAGCGACGACTCTGGGGCCAACGTCCTGACTTTC. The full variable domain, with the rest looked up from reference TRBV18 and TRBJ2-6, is NAGVMQNPRHLVRRRGQEARLRCSPMKGHSHVYWYRQLPEEGLKFMVYLQKENIIDESGMPKERFSAEFPKEGPSILRIQQVVRGDSAAYFCASSYRLNRGSSDDSGANVLTFGAGSRLTVL.

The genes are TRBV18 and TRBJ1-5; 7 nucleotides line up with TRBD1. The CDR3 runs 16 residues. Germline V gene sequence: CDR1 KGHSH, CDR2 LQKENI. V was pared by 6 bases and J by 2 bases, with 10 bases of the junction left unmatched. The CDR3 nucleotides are TGTGCCAGCTCGGACAACAGGGGACTGGGCAATCAGCCCCAGCATTTT. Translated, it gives CASSDNRGLGNQPQHF.

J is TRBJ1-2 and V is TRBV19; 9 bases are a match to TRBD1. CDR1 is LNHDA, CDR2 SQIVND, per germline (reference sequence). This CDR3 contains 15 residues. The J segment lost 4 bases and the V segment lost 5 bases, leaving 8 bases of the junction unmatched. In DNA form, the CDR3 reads TGTGCCAGTAGTCTACCGGGACAGGGATTCTATGGCTACACCTTC. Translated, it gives CASSLPGQGFYGYTF. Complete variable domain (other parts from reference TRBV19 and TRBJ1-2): DGGITQSPKYLFRKEGQNVTLSCEQNLNHDAMYWYRQDPGQGLRLIYYSQIVNDFQKGDIAEGYSVSREKKESFPLTVTSAQKNPTAFYLCASSLPGQGFYGYTFGSGTRLTVV.

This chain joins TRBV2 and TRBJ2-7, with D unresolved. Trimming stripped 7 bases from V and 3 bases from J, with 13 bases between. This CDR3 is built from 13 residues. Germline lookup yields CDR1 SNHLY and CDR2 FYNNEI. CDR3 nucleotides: TGTGCCAGCACCCCCCGCGGCCTCTACGAGCAGTACTTC. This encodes CASTPRGLYEQYF.

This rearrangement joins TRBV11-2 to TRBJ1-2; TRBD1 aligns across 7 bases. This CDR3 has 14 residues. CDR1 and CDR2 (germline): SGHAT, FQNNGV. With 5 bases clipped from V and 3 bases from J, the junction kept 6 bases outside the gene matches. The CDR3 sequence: CASSPRTGYYGYTF. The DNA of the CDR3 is TGTGCCAGCAGCCCCCGGACAGGTTACTATGGCTACACCTTC. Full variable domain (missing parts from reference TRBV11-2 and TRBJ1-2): EAGVAQSPRYKIIEKRQSVAFWCNPISGHATLYWYQQILGQGPKLLIQFQNNGVVDDSQLPKDRFSAERLKGVDSTLKIQPAKLEDSAVYLCASSPRTGYYGYTFGSGTRLTVV.

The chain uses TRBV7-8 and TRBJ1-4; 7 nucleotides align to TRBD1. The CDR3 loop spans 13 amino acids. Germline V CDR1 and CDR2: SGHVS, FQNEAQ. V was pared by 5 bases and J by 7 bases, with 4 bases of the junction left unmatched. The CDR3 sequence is CASSLDRAEKLFF. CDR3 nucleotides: TGTGCCAGCAGCCTAGACAGGGCTGAAAAACTGTTTTTT.

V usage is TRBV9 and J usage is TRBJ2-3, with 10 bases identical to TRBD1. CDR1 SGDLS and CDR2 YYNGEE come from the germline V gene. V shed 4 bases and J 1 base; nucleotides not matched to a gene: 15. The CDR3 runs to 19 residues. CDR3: CASSPRQGAILDRTDTQYF. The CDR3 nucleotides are TGTGCCAGCAGCCCTCGACAGGGGGCCATTTTAGATCGCACAGATACGCAGTATTTT.